In its sample, the clone carrying this T cell receptor beta chain was seen a few times. Its antigen is unidentified. This record belongs to a study of naive and memory T cell subsets. An equimolar mix of two oligonucleotides served as the beta constant-region primer for TRBC1 and TRBC2. The ligated cDNA underwent four PCR rounds using SP2 and nested alpha and beta constant-region primers. In TCRdb, the UMI-ligation and nested PCR reads were re-called with MiXCR into one record per CDR3 protein. The sample contains roughly 80,000 distinct CDR3 sequences, 8% to 9.5% of which appear only once. Trimming pared 6 bases from V and 7 bases from J, leaving 25 bases between. This CDR3 region has 16 residues. General study results and limits: Gini index rose across naive, CM, EM and EMRA in CD4 and CD8. Activation and differentiation may alter RNA-based TCR counts.

The sequence came from a human donor in good health. The specimen sequenced was naive CD8+ T cells from blood. The chain joins TRBV12-3 or TRBV12-4 to TRBJ2-7, with D possibly being TRBD2 (7 bases). This CDR3 reads CASSLRGRDSGGEQYF. The CDR3 coding sequence is TGTGCCAGCAGCCTCCGGGGGCGGGACTCGGGGGGAGAGCAGTACTTC.